These 18 T cell receptor beta chains originate from one sample sequenced in a study of T cells in Graves' hyperthyroidism and ophthalmopathy. RNA transcripts yielded amplified TCR beta CDR3 regions. Researchers ran a first-round RT-PCR on the TCR CDR3 using the HTBI primer set. TCRdb processed the multiplex PCR reads anew with MiXCR; each CDR3 protein has one entry. This sample carries 450,000 to 600,000 distinct CDR3 sequences, 12% to 15% of them seen once, and the ten largest clones take roughly 14%. Material: blood. The receptors were sampled from a woman in her 40s with Graves' hyperthyroidism.

In regard to this clonotype: One end of the junction fails to match germline, which may point to a read error. The rearrangement uses TRBV14 and TRBJ2-1; unclear D gene. In germline, CDR1 is SGHDN, CDR2 FVKESK. The CDR3 extends over 12 amino acids. The CDR3 region has the DNA TGTGCCAGCAGCCAAGGCTACAATGGGCAGTTCTTC. Its protein is CASSQGYNGQFF.

This clonotype appeared a few times. The chain links TRBV27 to TRBJ1-1; no firm D call. In germline, CDR1 is MNHEY, CDR2 SMNVEV (reference sequence). Trimming shortened V by 5 bases and J by 7 bases, and 14 bases separated the two germline ends. This CDR3 has 13 residues. The CDR3 bases are TGTGCCAGCAGTCAAACCCGTCTAGGTGAAGCTTTCTTT. Its protein is CASSQTRLGEAFF.

There are a few counts of this clonotype. The J gene is TRBJ1-5, the V gene TRBV7-2, with D possibly being TRBD1 (6 bases). This CDR3 contains 14 residues. Trimming pared 3 bases from V and 4 bases from J, leaving 10 bases between. Germline V gene sequence: CDR1 SGHTA, CDR2 FQGNSA. DNA for the CDR3: TGTGCCAGCAGCTTCCGGGGGGCGAATCAGCCCCAGCATTTT. It yields the protein CASSFRGANQPQHF.

At least ten counts were recorded for this clonotype. The V gene is TRBV20-1, the J gene TRBJ2-7; TRBD1 or TRBD2 may be the D gene (5 bases each). In germline, CDR1 is DFQATT, CDR2 SNEGSKA (reference sequence). The CDR3 has 16 amino acids. V gave up 6 bases and J gave up 2 bases, with 23 bases separating them. The chain's CDR3 is CSAYIPGPGDPYEQYF. DNA for the CDR3: TGCAGTGCCTATATACCGGGACCCGGAGACCCCTACGAGCAGTACTTC.

At least ten counts were recorded for this clonotype. The rearrangement joins TRBV12-3 or TRBV12-4 to TRBJ1-5, with unresolved D. This CDR3 spans 14 amino acids. With 6 bases removed from V and 0 bases from J, the gap between germline ends came to 9 bases. The CDR3 nucleotides read TGTGCCAGCAGGGACGGAGATAGCAATCAGCCCCAGCATTTT. Its protein is CASRDGDSNQPQHF.

The chain uses TRBV2 and TRBJ2-1; 11 bases are a match to TRBD2. Germline V gene sequence: CDR1 SNHLY, CDR2 FYNNEI. The CDR3 is made up of 16 amino acids. V was pared by 4 bases and J by 2 bases, with 4 bases of the junction left unmatched. The CDR3 region is CASSAQGLAAYNEQFF. For the CDR3, the DNA is TGTGCCAGCAGTGCTCAGGGACTAGCGGCCTACAATGAGCAGTTCTTC.

The chain combines TRBV7-9 with TRBJ2-2, with 7 bases lining up with TRBD2. Looked up from germline, CDR1 is SEHNR and CDR2 is FQNEAQ (reference sequence). V dropped 3 bases and J dropped 4; count of bases not matched to a gene: 2. CDR3 length equals 14 residues. In nucleotides, the CDR3 is TGTGCCAGCAGCTTTAGCGGGCTCACCGGGGAGCTGTTTTTT. This sequence encodes CASSFSGLTGELFF.

The rearrangement joins TRBV19 to TRBJ2-7, with 8 bases identical to TRBD1. V was clipped by 5 bases and J by 6 bases; unmatched bases: 6. The CDR3 runs to 13 residues. Germline-derived CDR1 and CDR2 are LNHDA and SQIVND (reference sequence). This CDR3 is CASSADRVSEQYF. The CDR3 DNA follows: TGTGCCAGTAGTGCGGACAGGGTCTCCGAGCAGTACTTC.

At least ten counts were recorded for this clonotype. The chain joins TRBV6-1 to TRBJ2-1, with D perhaps assigned TRBD1 or TRBD2 (5 bases each). In germline, CDR1 is MNHNS, CDR2 SASEGT. CDR3 length: 13 residues. Trimming left V 8 bases short and J 5 bases short, with 13 bases between. The CDR3 DNA follows: TGTGCCAGCCGGGACCCGAATGACAATGAGCAGTTCTTC. Its protein is CASRDPNDNEQFF.

This clonotype was recorded at least ten times. The gene calls are TRBV18 and TRBJ2-3; TRBD1 might be the D (6 bases). This CDR3 is built from 16 residues. Germline-derived CDR1 and CDR2 are KGHSH and LQKENI. Trimming left V 0 bases short and J 3 bases short, with 13 bases between. The CDR3: CASSPPVGGETDTQYF. The CDR3 DNA reads as TGTGCCAGCTCACCACCGGTAGGGGGAGAGACAGATACGCAGTATTTT.

Many counts were recorded for this clonotype. This chain uses TRBV6-1 with TRBJ2-6, with no clear D. Trimming took 5 bases from V and 0 from J, leaving 8 bases between them. This CDR3 contains 15 residues. Germline CDR1 is MNHNS and CDR2 is SASEGT. The CDR3 bases are TGTGCCAGCAGTCCGAACGGCTCTGGGGCCAACGTCCTGACTTTC. Amino acids: CASSPNGSGANVLTF.

Only a few counts were recorded for this clonotype. This clone may be a read error of a much larger clone one base away. The chain joins TRBV6-1 to TRBJ1-5; D call uncertain. In germline, CDR1 is MNHNS, CDR2 SASEGT. This CDR3 contains 12 residues. CDR3 loop: CASSESVQLQHF. The CDR3 coding sequence is TGTGCCAGCAGTGAAAGCGTCCAGCTCCAGCATTTT.

The chain joins TRBV5-1 to TRBJ2-5; TRBD1 or TRBD2 may be the D gene (5 bases each). V gave up 3 bases and J gave up 4 bases, with 16 bases separating them. Germline CDR1 and CDR2: SGHRS and YFSETQ. The CDR3 extends over 15 amino acids. CDR3 in amino acids: CASSSDPGRGETQYF. As DNA, the CDR3 is TGCGCCAGCAGCTCGGATCCAGGGAGAGGAGAGACCCAGTACTTC.

This clonotype was detected a few times. This chain joins TRBV20-1 and TRBJ2-7, with 7 bases identical to TRBD2. CDR1 is DFQATT, CDR2 SNEGSKA, per germline (reference sequence). This CDR3 has 15 amino acids. V was pared by 0 bases and J by 5 bases, with 10 bases of the junction left unmatched. CDR3 sequence reads: CSARDWAGATNEQYF. The CDR3 nucleotides are TGCAGTGCTAGAGATTGGGCGGGAGCAACGAACGAGCAGTACTTC.

The table lists this clonotype with many counts. The J gene is TRBJ2-5, the V gene TRBV5-1; TRBD1 matches 8 bases. CDR1 and CDR2 (germline): SGHRS, YFSETQ. V shed 1 base and J 1 base; nucleotides not matched to a gene: 6. The CDR3 runs 16 residues. Written as DNA, the CDR3 is TGCGCCAGCAGCTTGCAAGGGACAGGAGCCCAAGAGACCCAGTACTTC. This encodes CASSLQGTGAQETQYF.

This clonotype came up a few times. V gene TRBV29-1 combines with J gene TRBJ2-7, with D possibly TRBD2 on 6 matching bases. The germline V and J ends were trimmed by 3 bases and 1 base, with 16 bases remaining between them. The CDR3 consists of 15 residues. Germline V lookup: CDR1 SQVTM, CDR2 ANQGSEA. The CDR3 DNA sequence: TGCAGCGTTGAGAGGGACTTAGGGAGTTCCTACGAGCAGTACTTC. This encodes CSVERDLGSSYEQYF.

This clonotype was detected many times. The chain couples TRBV12-3 or TRBV12-4 to TRBJ2-2; 8 nucleotides agree with TRBD2. After removal of 7 bases from V and 7 bases from J, the junction contained 8 bases not matched to a gene. This CDR3 has 14 residues. The CDR3 sequence: CASNQRELVGELFF. DNA of the CDR3: TGTGCCAGCAATCAGCGGGAGCTGGTCGGGGAGCTGTTTTTT.

This chain connects TRBV6-2 or TRBV6-3 to TRBJ2-7, with D possibly being TRBD1 (6 bases). V lost 4 bases and J lost 3, with 19 bases in between. Germline CDR1 is MNHEY and CDR2 is SVGEGT. The length of the CDR3 is 16 residues. As DNA, the CDR3 is TGTGCCAGCAGTTTTCGCGACAGGAGAGACAACTACGAGCAGTACTTC. Translated: CASSFRDRRDNYEQYF.